This TCR beta chain is from a study of early T cells in non-severe SARS-CoV-2 infection. Study context: Chains stayed unpaired after sequencing of bulk RNA from unsorted whole blood. Overall study results and limits: Comparison of clonotypes with VDJdb favored anti-spike CD8 responses while missing private and CD4 specificities.

This clonotype was seen many times. No antigen is known for it. Individual cDNA molecules each received unique molecular identifiers attached to them. Each CDR3 protein gets one entry after TCRdb re-called the 5' RACE reads with MiXCR. This table holds tens of thousands of distinct CDR3 sequences, approximately 8.7% found once. This CDR3 is built from 13 residues. Trimming cost V 2 bases and J 3 bases, with 8 bases left between them. Germline CDR1 and CDR2: SGHRS and YFSETQ. This sequence originates from an adult who was a healthcare worker with PCR-confirmed SARS-CoV-2 infection or an uninfected control (not recorded which). J is TRBJ2-5 and V is TRBV5-1, with D possibly being TRBD2 (5 bases). The sample was whole blood, taken at baseline. The CDR3 loop is CASSFEGEETQYF. For the CDR3, the DNA is TGCGCCAGCAGCTTCGAGGGAGAAGAGACCCAGTACTTC.